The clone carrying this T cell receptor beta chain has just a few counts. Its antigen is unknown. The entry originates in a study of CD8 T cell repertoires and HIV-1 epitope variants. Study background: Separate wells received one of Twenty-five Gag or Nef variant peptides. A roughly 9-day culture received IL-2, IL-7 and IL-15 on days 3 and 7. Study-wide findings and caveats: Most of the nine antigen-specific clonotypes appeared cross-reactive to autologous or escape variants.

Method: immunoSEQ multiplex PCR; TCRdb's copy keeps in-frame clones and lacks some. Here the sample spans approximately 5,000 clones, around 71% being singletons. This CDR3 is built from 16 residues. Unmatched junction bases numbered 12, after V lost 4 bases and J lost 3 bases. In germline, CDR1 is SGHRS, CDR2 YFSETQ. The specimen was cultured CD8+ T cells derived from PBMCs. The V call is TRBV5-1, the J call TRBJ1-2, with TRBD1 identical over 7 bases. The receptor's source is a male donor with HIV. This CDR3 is CASSTNFDRADYGYTF. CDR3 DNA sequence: TGCGCCAGCAGCACAAACTTCGACAGGGCTGACTATGGCTACACCTTC. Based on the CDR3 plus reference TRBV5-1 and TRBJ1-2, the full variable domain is KAGVTQTPRYLIKTRGQQVTLSCSPISGHRSVSWYQQTPGQGLQFLFEYFSETQRNKGNFPGRFSGRQFSNSRSEMNVSTLELGDSALYLCASSTNFDRADYGYTFGSGTRLTVV.